This T cell receptor beta chain comes out of a study of blood T cell repertoires in COVID-19. Study-wide context: Samples came from the United States, Italy and Spain, spanning acute and convalescent COVID-19.

CDR1 is SEHNR, CDR2 FQNEAQ, per germline (reference sequence). This CDR3 region has 17 residues. V gave up 7 bases and J gave up 1 base; unmatched junction bases: 15. Libraries were prepared by immunoSEQ multiplex PCR; TCRdb keeps only in-frame clonotypes and omits some of them. The sample consists of roughly 250,000 clones, 85% to 90% of them appearing once. Participants reported their clinical history, and cohort assignment relied on those reports. The TCR comes from a woman between 45 and 60 years old who had recovered from COVID-19. The chain combines TRBV7-9 with TRBJ1-2; 7 bases match TRBD1. Source material: PBMCs or T cells enriched from blood (not recorded which). The DNA for the CDR3 is TGTGCCAGCACCCCAGCCATCGGGACAGCTTTTAACTATGGCTACACCTTC. The encoded protein is CASTPAIGTAFNYGYTF.